Presented here are 18 T cell receptor beta chains from one specimen sequenced in a study of identifying expanded T cells in peripheral blood. Some clones are missing from TCRdb's copy, which holds only in-frame ones; the method was immunoSEQ multiplex PCR. This sample carries over 85,000 clones, 88% of them seen once, and the ten largest clones take roughly 14%. Sequencing was carried out using blood. The receptors stem from a person aged 18 to 70 in good health.

The V gene is TRBV10-3, the J gene TRBJ1-6; D ambiguous. The CDR3 has 14 amino acids. The V end was cut by 3 bases, the J end by 10 bases, with 13 bases between. Germline CDR1 reads ENHRY; CDR2 reads SYGVKD. CDR3 DNA sequence: TGTGCCATCAGTGACTCGACTGGGTCCTCACCCCTCCACTTT. This translates into CAISDSTGSSPLHF.

V is TRBV11-2 and J is TRBJ2-7, with 9 bases fitting TRBD1. The V and J ends lost 5 bases and 3 bases, in that order; junction bases with no gene match: 5. This CDR3 contains 14 residues. CDR1 and CDR2 from the germline V gene are SGHAT and FQNNGV. The CDR3 DNA sequence: TGTGCCAGCAGCCCTCTGACAGGGGGCTACGAGCAGTACTTC. Translating gives CASSPLTGGYEQYF.

This chain uses TRBV19 with TRBJ1-2; no firm D call. The CDR3 loop spans 13 amino acids. CDR1 and CDR2 (germline): LNHDA, SQIVND (reference sequence). Trimming took 10 bases from V and 4 from J, leaving 16 bases between them. In DNA, the CDR3 is TGTGCCACCCTCCGGAGGGAGGGCTATGGCTACACCTTC. It is translated as CATLRREGYGYTF. The variable domain in full, completed from reference TRBV19 and TRBJ1-2, reads DGGITQSPKYLFRKEGQNVTLSCEQNLNHDAMYWYRQDPGQGLRLIYYSQIVNDFQKGDIAEGYSVSREKKESFPLTVTSAQKNPTAFYLCATLRREGYGYTFGSGTRLTVV.

There are a few counts of this clone. The chain has TRBV27 and TRBJ1-2; D uncertain. The germline V gene has CDR1 MNHEY and CDR2 SMNVEV (reference sequence). This CDR3 is built from 15 residues. V was shortened by 0 bases and J by 3 bases, with 11 bases between the two germline ends. The CDR3 DNA reads TGTGCCAGCAGTTTATCAACAGCCGCTCACTATGGCTACACCTTC. Its protein is CASSLSTAAHYGYTF.

The gene calls are TRBV7-9 and TRBJ2-5; D ambiguous. This CDR3 is built from 14 residues. CDR1 SEHNR and CDR2 FQNEAQ come from the germline V gene (reference sequence). With 4 bases removed from V and 2 bases from J, the gap between germline ends came to 11 bases. The CDR3 reads CASSSLGAQETQYF. The CDR3 coding sequence is TGTGCCAGCAGCTCCCTCGGAGCTCAAGAGACCCAGTACTTC.

The gene calls are TRBV5-4 and TRBJ1-6; 7 nucleotides match TRBD1. Unmatched junction bases numbered 6, after V lost 5 bases and J lost 7 bases. Germline CDR1 SGHNT, CDR2 YYREEE (reference sequence). This CDR3 region has 14 residues. The CDR3 bases are TGTGCCAGCAGAGGGGACAGTCCAAATTCACCCCTCCACTTT. It encodes CASRGDSPNSPLHF. The full variable domain, rest sourced from reference TRBV5-4 and TRBJ1-6, is ETGVTQSPTHLIKTRGQQVTLRCSSQSGHNTVSWYQQALGQGPQFIFQYYREEENGRGNFPPRFSGLQFPNYSSELNVNALELDDSALYLCASRGDSPNSPLHFGNGTRLTVT.

The chain couples TRBV11-2 to TRBJ2-3; D not resolved. Germline lookup yields CDR1 SGHAT and CDR2 FQNNGV. The CDR3 has 14 amino acids. V was clipped by 1 base and J by 4 bases, with 9 bases between them. The CDR3 DNA is TGTGCCAGCAGCTTAGTCGCAGCTCCAGATACGCAGTATTTT. Translation gives CASSLVAAPDTQYF.

In its sample, this clone was seen once. The V gene is TRBV7-6, the J gene TRBJ1-1; TRBD1 might be the D (5 bases). The V and J ends lost 5 bases and 9 bases respectively, with 10 bases between them. Germline-derived CDR1 and CDR2 are SGHVS and FNYEAQ. The CDR3 totals 11 residues. DNA for the CDR3: TGTGCCAGCAGCACCACGGGGCAAGCTTTCTTT. Translating it yields CASSTTGQAFF.

The V call is TRBV6-6, the J call TRBJ1-1; 9 nucleotides line up with TRBD1. V shed 4 bases, J shed 0 bases, and the junction held 3 bases outside the gene matches. From germline, CDR1 is MNHNY and CDR2 SVGAGI (reference sequence). This CDR3 spans 15 amino acids. The CDR3 loop is CASSSTGGLNTEAFF. The DNA of the CDR3 is TGTGCCAGCAGTTCGACAGGGGGATTGAACACTGAAGCTTTCTTT.

This clone has only a few counts. The chain joins TRBV19 to TRBJ1-5, with 8 positions matching TRBD1. Losses at the gene ends were 4 bases for V and 2 bases for J; bases not matched to a gene: 4. The germline CDR1 and CDR2 sequences are LNHDA and SQIVND (reference sequence). CDR3 length: 15 amino acids. The chain's CDR3 is CASSTEGQGNQPQHF. CDR3 nucleotides: TGTGCCAGTAGTACTGAGGGACAGGGCAATCAGCCCCAGCATTTT.

The chain couples TRBV19 to TRBJ2-5, with 7 bases lining up with TRBD1. The CDR3 has 16 amino acids. Germline CDR1 is LNHDA and CDR2 is SQIVND (reference sequence). The J segment lost 4 bases and the V segment lost 0 bases, leaving 8 bases of the junction unmatched. The CDR3 loop is CASSIDLTGQRETQYF. The CDR3 DNA reads as TGTGCCAGTAGTATAGATCTGACAGGGCAGAGAGAGACCCAGTACTTC.

This rearrangement joins TRBV30 to TRBJ2-7; 9 bases agree with TRBD2. The CDR3 is 15 amino acids. The ends lost 0 bases at V and 3 bases at J; junction bases unmatched: 6. The V gene's germline CDR1 is GTSNPN and CDR2 SVGIG (reference sequence). Here the CDR3 DNA reads TGTGCCTGGAGTGTACAACTAGCGGGCCACTACGAGCAGTACTTC. Protein product: CAWSVQLAGHYEQYF.

The rearrangement uses TRBV27 and TRBJ2-1; TRBD1 aligns across 9 bases. There are 11 residues in the CDR3. V shed 6 bases and J 15 bases; nucleotides not matched to a gene: 6. Germline loops: CDR1 MNHEY, CDR2 SMNVEV (reference sequence). In DNA form, the CDR3 reads TGTGCCAGCAGCACCGGGACAGGGTGGTTCTTC. Amino acid sequence: CASSTGTGWFF.

The V and J genes are TRBV20-1 and TRBJ1-1, with D possibly matching TRBD1 (6 bases). Trimming pared 4 bases from V and 11 bases from J, leaving 14 bases between. CDR1 and CDR2 from the germline V gene are DFQATT and SNEGSKA (reference sequence). CDR3 length: 11 amino acids. CDR3 protein: CSATDSYSAFF. In DNA form, the CDR3 reads TGCAGTGCTACGGACAGCTATTCGGCTTTCTTT.

This clone was detected only once. The V call is TRBV2, the J call TRBJ1-5; D remains unclear. Trimming pared 4 bases from V and 7 bases from J, leaving 14 bases between. CDR1 is SNHLY, CDR2 FYNNEI, per germline. There are 14 residues in the CDR3. CDR3 loop: CASSVLEGRQPQHF. CDR3 DNA: TGTGCCAGCAGTGTTTTGGAGGGAAGACAGCCCCAGCATTTT.

The chain is built from TRBV7-3 and TRBJ2-3; 7 nucleotides align to TRBD2. Germline assignment: CDR1 SGHTA and CDR2 FQGTGA. The CDR3 is 12 amino acids. The trim removed 5 bases at V and 7 bases at J, leaving 3 bases unmatched. CDR3 sequence: CASSLGGNTQYF. CDR3 sequence (DNA): TGTGCCAGCAGCCTGGGGGGGAATACGCAGTATTTT.

This rearrangement joins TRBV28 to TRBJ1-4; D gene ambiguous. Germline V gene lookup returns CDR1 MDHEN and CDR2 SYDVKM. The CDR3 covers 15 residues. The V end was cut by 5 bases, the J end by 0 bases, with 10 bases between. DNA of the CDR3: TGTGCCAGCAGTCGTCCCCTTACAACTAATGAAAAACTGTTTTTT. Translated, it gives CASSRPLTTNEKLFF.

V and J are TRBV6-1 and TRBJ1-5, with 9 bases lining up with TRBD1. Germline-derived CDR1 and CDR2 are MNHNS and SASEGT. The V and J ends lost 8 bases and 4 bases, in that order; junction bases with no gene match: 6. The CDR3 consists of 14 residues. The CDR3 DNA reads TGTGCCAGCTTCTCCGGACAGGGGAATCAGCCCCAGCATTTT. This translates into CASFSGQGNQPQHF.